This TCR beta chain originates from a study of OX40 agonist ivuxolimab in advanced cancers. With respect to the entire study: Ivuxolimab was a fully human IgG2 agonistic monoclonal antibody targeting the costimulatory receptor OX40 (CD134). Of the roughly 52 dose-escalation patients, hepatocellular carcinoma was present in roughly 19, melanoma in around 15, renal cell carcinoma in 9 and head and neck cancer in 9. In the dose-escalation cohort, around four fifths of patients were male, and the mean age was around 65 years with a range of roughly 23 to 79. Prior anti-PD-1, anti-PD-L1 or anti-CTLA-4 therapy was permitted, and approximately 39% of dose-escalation patients had received checkpoint inhibitors. The paper describes the monotherapy dose-escalation part (N ≈ 51 patients) of the phase I trial of ivuxolimab. Intravenous ivuxolimab was administered to patients every 2 weeks at six dose levels: 0.01, 0.1, 0.3, 1.5, 3 and 10 mg/kg. Three dose-escalation patients achieved partial responses, one with hepatocellular carcinoma and two with cutaneous melanoma. Peripheral TCRbeta sequencing was intended to test whether TCR sequence diversity was altered and clonal T-cell expansion was caused by ivuxolimab. General study outcomes and caveats: Low levels of normalized T-cell clonal expansion were also seen in some patients who did not respond. At doses from 0.1 to 3.0 mg/kg, clonal expansion was seen in both CD4+ and CD8+ blood T cells between baseline and week 6. In partial responders in the 0.1-3.0 mg/kg groups, normalized peripheral clonal expansion was found to be among the lowest, especially among CD8+ T cells. The antigen specificity of the clonally expanded peripheral T cells was not determined. On average, CD8+ T cells showed more expanded clones than CD4+ T cells after ivuxolimab.

Genomic DNA was isolated from the sorted cells so that the TCRbeta CDR3 region could be sequenced. The immunoSEQ Assay was used to sequence the TCRbeta CDR3 regions. TCRdb obtained this table from immuneACCESS and retained in-frame rearrangements with V and J assigned. These tables miss some clones; where compared with another copy, unresolved V genes account for less than half of the shortfall, and the remainder is unexplained. Recorded for this sample are roughly 46,000 clones; around 89% of them occurred a single time. In total, the top ten clones hold about 10% of the sample. This clone was recorded once. Its antigen has not been determined. Base qualities are not recorded, but no much larger clone differs from it by a single base. The trial excluded patients who had a history of autoimmune disease or were on systemic immunosuppression. Peripheral blood for TCR sequencing was collected from all dose cohorts at baseline, on cycle 4 day 1, and on cycle 7 day 1. The samples were drawn from a first-in-human, open-label, multicenter phase I dose-escalation trial of ivuxolimab. Adults with locally advanced or metastatic melanoma, renal cell, hepatocellular, or head and neck squamous cell carcinoma were enrolled in the trial. Before TCR sequencing, CD4+ T cells and CD8+ T cells were sorted from peripheral blood as separate populations.

This material consisted of CD4+ or CD8+ T cells sorted from blood, taken in a trial of the OX40 agonist ivuxolimab. This sequence was found in an adult with an advanced solid tumor such as melanoma, head and neck, liver or kidney cancer.

The DNA sequence is TGTGCCAGCAGCGTTTGGGCTAGCGGGACCGGTGAGCAGTACTTC. Its product reads: CASSVWASGTGEQYF. The V and J genes are TRBV9 and TRBJ2-7, with TRBD2 matching 9 junction bases. CDR1 and CDR2, looked up from the germline V gene, are SGDLS and YYNGEE. The CDR3 holds 15 amino acids from the cysteine to the phenylalanine. Kept here is only the CDR3 DNA, which spans 45 bases and is read in frame from base 1. Ends trimmed: V by 2 bases, J by 7 bases; bases unmatched to a gene: 10. Here the CDR3 is joined to the reference TRBV9 and TRBJ2-7 genes, and the full variable domain is: DSGVTQTPKHLITATGQRVTLRCSPRSGDLSVYWYQQSLDQGLQFLIQYYNGEERAKGNILERFSAQQFPDLHSELNLSSLELGDSALYFCASSVWASGTGEQYFGPGTRLTVT.